This T cell receptor (beta chain) was recorded in a study of identical twins. Notes on the study in general: Beta out-of-frame sequences showed weaker excess sharing between twins. A lower insertion count was a feature of abundant cord blood beta clonotypes, with no such feature in memory repertoires.

Concerning this clonotype itself: Its antigen is not identified.

TCRdb called the 5' RACE reads again in MiXCR, with one record for every CDR3 protein. The repertoire holds about 720,000 distinct CDR3 sequences, with over 15% as singletons. Deletions cut 2 bases from V and 0 bases from J, with 8 bases between. Germline-derived CDR1 and CDR2 are SGHDT and YYEEEE. The CDR3 has 14 amino acids. The sample was also reused in another study, on T cells expressing NK-cell markers.

Material for sequencing was PBMCs. The receptor was derived from a woman between 18 and 29 years old in good health. The chain uses TRBV5-6 and TRBJ2-5; the D is unclear. CDR3 coding DNA: TGTGCCAGCAGCTTACGACGGTACCAAGAGACCCAGTACTTC. Translating it yields CASSLRRYQETQYF. Full variable domain (outside the CDR3, taken from reference TRBV5-6 and TRBJ2-5): DAGVTQSPTHLIKTRGQQVTLRCSPKSGHDTVSWYQQALGQGPQFIFQYYEEEERQRGNFPDRFSGHQFPNYSSELNVNALLLGDSALYLCASSLRRYQETQYFGPGTRLLVL.